Below, 7 T cell receptor beta chains from the same sample are listed, as sequenced in a study of cytomegalovirus exposure and HLA in healthy donors. PCR employed 60 Vbeta and 13 Jbeta primers. The protocol was immunoSEQ multiplex PCR, while the TCRdb copy is restricted to in-frame clones and leaves out a portion. The table records roughly 120,000 clones, 76% of them present only once. The sequencing input was PBMCs. The receptor source for this set is a man younger than 40 in good health and CMV-seropositive.

The genes are TRBV29-1 and TRBJ1-1, with D perhaps TRBD1 (5 bases). This CDR3 has 15 amino acids. Germline assignment: CDR1 SQVTM and CDR2 ANQGSEA. V was pared by 3 bases and J by 7 bases, with 21 bases between. This CDR3 is CSVDEVGRVKGEAFF. Here the CDR3 DNA reads TGCAGCGTTGATGAGGTAGGCAGGGTAAAAGGTGAAGCTTTCTTT.

The count of this clone is one. The rearrangement links TRBV14 to TRBJ1-2; the D is unclear. The CDR3 is 15 amino acids. CDR1 is SGHDN, CDR2 FVKESK, per germline. V lost 1 base and J lost 6, with 15 bases in between. In DNA form, the CDR3 reads TGTGCCAGCAGCCAAGTTATCGGGGAGCGACATGGCTACACCTTC. This gives the protein CASSQVIGERHGYTF.

The gene calls are TRBV5-1 and TRBJ2-3; 7 bases fit TRBD1. Trimming removed 2 bases from V and 6 bases from J; junction bases left unmatched: 3. Germline V lookup: CDR1 SGHRS, CDR2 YFSETQ. This CDR3 is built from 13 residues. Here the CDR3 reads CASSLGGADTQYF. As DNA, the CDR3 is TGCGCCAGCAGCTTAGGGGGCGCGGATACGCAGTATTTT.

The DNA of the CDR3 is TGTGCCAGCAGTTACACGGGACTAGTTGCCGGGGAGACCCAGTACTTC. Translating gives CASSYTGLVAGETQYF. This sequence joins TRBV6-5 and TRBJ2-5, with TRBD2 matching over 8 bases. Germline CDR1 MNHEY, CDR2 SVGAGI. With V trimmed by 2 bases and J by 5 bases, 10 bases remained unmatched. There are 16 residues in the CDR3.

The chain joins TRBV19 to TRBJ2-7; TRBD1 matches 8 bases. Per the germline V gene, CDR1 is LNHDA and CDR2 is SQIVND (reference sequence). J lost 5 bases, V lost 6 bases, and 12 bases had no gene match. The CDR3 sequence is 15 residues long. In nucleotides, the CDR3 is TGTGCCAGTAGCCCCTACTCAGGGGGCCGCCACGAGCAGTACTTC. Encoded protein: CASSPYSGGRHEQYF.

To note about this clone: Other DNA sequences within the sample encode an identical CDR3. The CDR3 here is CASSLAGGTGELFF. In DNA, the CDR3 is TGCGCCAGCAGCTTGGCCGGGGGCACCGGGGAGCTGTTTTTT. This chain uses TRBV5-1 with TRBJ2-2; TRBD2 might be the D (6 bases). The V gene lost 0 bases and the J gene lost 4 bases, with 7 bases spanning the gap. This CDR3 is built from 14 residues. Germline V lookup: CDR1 SGHRS, CDR2 YFSETQ.

The chain carries TRBV27 and TRBJ1-1; tentatively, D is TRBD1 (6 bases). The V end was cut by 10 bases, the J end by 1 base, with 16 bases between. The CDR3 covers 14 residues. The germline CDR1 and CDR2 sequences are MNHEY and SMNVEV (reference sequence). The CDR3, as DNA: TGTGCCACTTATCAGGGGCCCCGGAACACTGAAGCTTTCTTT. Translation: CATYQGPRNTEAFF.